This TCR beta chain was sequenced during a study of cytomegalovirus exposure and HLA in healthy donors (dated by TCRdb to the late 2010s). About the full investigation: An earlier analysis of roughly 570 of the donors reported approximately 300 Gb of sequence data and 95 million to 140 million unique TCR beta sequences obtained from approximately 180 million T cells. The genetic ancestry cluster associated with self-reported Caucasian donors included 81% of the roughly 380 genotyped donors. In addition to the first cohort of 666 subjects, a separate validation cohort of approximately 120 different subjects was used. All discovery cohort repertoires had been generated on a single sequencing platform. Rather than drawing on any new phenotypic data, the later analysis identified candidate immune exposures from TCR beta sequences and the way those sequences occurred across donors. To decide whether each TCR beta V gene segment behaved as functional or pseudogenic, an earlier analysis of several hundred of the donors relied on high-throughput TCR beta sequencing. Among some 400 genotyped donors of the cohort, an average of around 250,000 unique TCR beta nucleotide sequences was sequenced per donor, of which roughly 18% were non-productive. Both class I and class II loci were covered by HLA typing, at four-digit resolution. A later genetic analysis took genome-wide SNP genotypes for about 55% of the roughly 700 donors and used that subset as a discovery cohort. Donor age, sex, ethnicity and CMV serostatus were compiled together with the repertoire data. Typing coverage varied by locus: roughly 629-640 donors for A, B, C, DRB1 and DQB1; about 520 for DQA1; approximately 570 for DPA1; roughly 470 for DPB1. Roughly 5 DR-DQ haplotypes were treated as single units for association and clustering because of strong linkage in the cohort. The study used immunosequencing to profile the T cell repertoires of more than 650 subjects and linked those repertoires to cytomegalovirus serostatus. An early release that covered around 590 HLA-typed donors contained about 290 gigabases of sequencing data and about 84 million unique TCR sequences. To predict cytomegalovirus infection status, the study brought together high-throughput TCR immunosequencing, statistical association of individual TCRs with disease status, and machine learning. A later analysis re-analyzed previously published TCR beta repertoires from 650 to 800 donors and added high-resolution HLA genotyping to study TCR occurrence patterns. The aim of the study was to test whether cataloging public T cell receptors could identify signatures of past pathogen exposure. General study outcomes and caveats: Most CMV-associated TCR beta chains appeared to be HLA-restricted in a later analysis, and the HLA associations seemed to be driven largely by CMV exposure. Immune exposure information for the cohort was limited to CMV serostatus. In vitro tests confirmed that a few of the cytomegalovirus-associated TCR beta chains recognize cytomegalovirus antigens. A later genetic analysis associated a missense DCLRE1C variant with V-gene and J-gene trimming of TCR beta chains, and an independent cohort replicated the association. Sequencing depth was assumed to be roughly uniform across donors in the presence/absence analyses, though that assumption may not hold. Some IMGT-functional V segments, including TRBV6-2 and TRBV6-3, could not be told apart with the 87-base-pair reads, so those segments were excluded. Strong co-occurrence of HLA alleles, especially DR and DQ, made assigning TCR associations to individual alleles difficult. A further reported finding was that TCR beta sequences accurately predicted the HLA-A and HLA-B alleles for most subjects in the first cohort. Because counts were too low, about 18 rarely observed V segments, including chromosome 9 orphons, were left out of the earlier analysis of 500 to 750 of the donors. The authors suggested that the approach could potentially be extended to other disease states and immunological phenotypes. Most TCR sequences were observed very rarely across donors, whereas some public TCRs were present in many individuals. The sequencing pipeline was judged likely to have produced a cluster of highly shared sequence variants as a technical artifact. Compared with the roughly 670-donor mean, donors in an Asian-associated ancestry cluster had fewer N-insertions in productive TCRs, according to a later genetic analysis. Because some donors lacked HLA typing at each locus, the association tests relied only on the typed subset. Only TCR beta chains were sequenced in this cohort, and the absence of alpha or paired-chain data limited detectable features. The study gave a list of 150 to 200 TCR beta chains associated with cytomegalovirus. According to a later analysis, parvovirus B19, influenza, CMV and Epstein-Barr virus appeared linked to several top co-occurrence clusters. Compared with equally common non-associated chains, HLA-associated TCR beta chains in a later analysis were more clonally expanded and had lower generation probabilities. The classifier was reported to diagnose cytomegalovirus status with high specificity and sensitivity in both the original and validation cohorts. Linkage disequilibrium might explain the correlated functional status among segregating V segments, but an unknown experimental factor could not be ruled out. In a later analysis, the rate of TCR association differed among HLA loci, with DRB1 alleles having the most associated TCRs and HLA-C alleles having the fewest. An earlier analysis of 450 to 750 of the donors showed that most TCR beta V segments appeared in productive rearrangements either about 87% or about 30% of the time, which broadly matched IMGT annotations. At a false discovery rate of 0.05, a later analysis linked under 20,000 TCR beta sequences to specific HLA alleles.

The CDR3, cysteine through phenylalanine, is 18 amino acids long. The entry retains the CDR3 DNA only, 54 bases that are in frame from base 1. The library relied on the immunoSEQ multiplex PCR assay. A mixture of 60 forward primers for TCR Vbeta segments and 13 reverse primers for TCR Jbeta segments was used in the multiplex PCR. Amplification of the CDR3 region of rearranged TCR beta genes was performed with a multiplex PCR assay on genomic DNA. The Illumina HiSeq System was used to sequence the amplified TCR beta libraries as 87-base-pair reads. The authors' pipeline ran thus. In a later analysis, around 80 million unique TCR beta chains were counted across the roughly 670 repertoires, and roughly 11 million of these chains were shared by at least two donors. A nearest-neighbor algorithm error-corrected the raw reads and collapsed the reads into unique sequences, merging closely related sequences to remove PCR and sequencing errors. CDR3 sequences were aligned to IMGT reference sequences to assign V, D and J gene segments. For a sequence to be retained, a match of at least six nucleotides was required to both a V gene segment and a J gene segment. Rearrangements were classified as productive when the CDR3 lacked stop codons and remained in frame with V and J, and all other rearrangements were classified as non-productive. Following IMGT convention, CDR3 was defined as the stretch from the second conserved V-encoded cysteine to the conserved J-encoded phenylalanine. The earlier analysis of 587 of the donors excluded any sequence lacking an unambiguous match to a single V gene segment. In an earlier analysis of some 590 of the donors, a V segment was called functional when productive rearrangements were above 56.7%, and segregating when the standard deviation between donors exceeded 5%. A statistical classification framework was built for diagnosing cytomegalovirus status from the catalog of TCR beta chain sequences. In a later analysis, V and J genes were assigned by comparing TCR nucleotide sequences against IMGT/GENE-DB human TR gene sequences. Using the TCRdist pipeline, a later analysis assigned CDR3 sequences along with most-parsimonious VDJ recombination scenarios. In a later analysis, each TCR beta chain was defined by its CDR3 amino acid sequence together with its V-gene family, and reads without a unique V-gene family were excluded. In a later analysis, fewer than 650 highly shared, low-generation-probability nucleotide sequences were removed to address suspected cross-contamination and a sequencing artifact. A later analysis calculated a clonal expansion index for each public chain from normalized within-repertoire ranks of inferred template counts. A later analysis computed generation probabilities with a VDJ recombination model fitted to out-of-frame rearrangements, and checked the results against IGoR. A later analysis scored TCR-TCR, TCR-HLA and TCR-CMV co-occurrence with hypergeometric tests, applying a repertoire-size bias correction to TCR pairs. A later analysis estimated false discovery rates by permuting HLA or CMV assignments 20 times. In a later analysis, co-occurring TCRs were grouped with DBSCAN, and TCRdist sequence similarity was added when clustering was performed within HLA-allele-positive subsets. Co-occurrence clustering excluded repertoires with fewer than 30,000 or more than 120,000 public chains, plus five with anomalous nucleotide sharing. The source is immuneACCESS, and TCRdb retained only in-frame sequences with V and J called. Part of the clones is not carried over; for the studies checked, unresolved V genes explain less than half of this, and the remainder is unexplained. D and trimming come from the DNA, and the V and J calls and clone size come from that table. This sample comprises 150,000 to 200,000 clones, roughly 87% of them detected only once. Around 0.21% of the sample belongs to the ten largest clones.

In total, approximately 610 healthy bone marrow donors made up the cohort. At the time of sampling, all cohort members were nominally healthy, though unrecorded immune exposures were likely present. The donor tested CMV seronegative, placing the donor among the roughly 350 seronegative members of the cohort. A peripheral blood sample was provided by each donor, and peripheral blood mononuclear cells were used for TCR beta sequencing. Genomic DNA extraction from the blood cell samples was performed with the Qiagen DNeasy Blood Extraction Kit. The count of this clone is one. Its antigen has not been determined. The record has no base qualities; no much larger clone is one base away.

The rearrangement joined TRBV21-1 to TRBJ1-5. TRBV21-1 is marked as a pseudogene. The source is a girl less than two years old in good health and CMV-seronegative. The sample comprised PBMCs. For the CDR3, the sequence is CASSKWGDIKPMDQPQHF. The nucleotides are TGTGCCAGCAGCAAATGGGGAGACATTAAACCAATGGATCAGCCCCAGCATTTT.